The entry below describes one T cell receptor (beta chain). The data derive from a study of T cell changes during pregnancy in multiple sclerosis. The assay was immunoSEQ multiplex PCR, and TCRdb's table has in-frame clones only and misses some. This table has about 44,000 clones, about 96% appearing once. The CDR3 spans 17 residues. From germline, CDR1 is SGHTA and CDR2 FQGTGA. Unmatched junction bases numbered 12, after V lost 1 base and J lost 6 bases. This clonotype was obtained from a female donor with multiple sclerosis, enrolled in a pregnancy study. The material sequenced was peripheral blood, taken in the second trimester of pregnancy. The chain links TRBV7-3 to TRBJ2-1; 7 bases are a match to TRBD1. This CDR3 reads CASSLITPGAGGNEQFF. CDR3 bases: TGTGCCAGCAGCTTAATTACCCCTGGGGCAGGGGGCAATGAGCAGTTCTTC.